These 21 T cell receptor beta chains were sequenced from one sample in a study of molecular identifiers for immune sequencing clone quantification. Using its own MiXCR run on the PCR reads, TCRdb lists one record per CDR3 protein. The table has about 500,000 distinct CDR3 sequences, roughly a fifth seen once. Input material: naive CD8+ T cells from blood, with Jurkat cell RNA spiked in. The subset was: FACS-sorted CD8+CD4-CCR7+CD45RA+ naive T cells. These receptors were collected from a human donor in good health. Some libraries in this study had Jurkat cell RNA spiked in.

This clonotype was observed a few times. DNA for the CDR3: TGTGCCAGCAGCCCCCCCTTGTTGGGCACAGGGGTTTTAGGGGGCTACACCTTC. Translating it yields CASSPPLLGTGVLGGYTF. V is TRBV7-9 and J is TRBJ1-2, with 7 bases lining up with TRBD1. The V segment lost 5 bases and the J segment 8 bases; nucleotides outside the gene matches: 23. Germline CDR1 reads SEHNR; CDR2 reads FQNEAQ (reference sequence). The CDR3 contains 18 residues.

The sample holds many counts of this clonotype. J is TRBJ1-5 and V is TRBV19, with 7 bases aligning to TRBD1. CDR1 and CDR2 from the germline V gene are LNHDA and SQIVND (reference sequence). The CDR3 covers 15 residues. Unmatched junction bases numbered 7, after V lost 5 bases and J lost 3 bases. Written as DNA, the CDR3 is TGTGCCAGTAGTGCTCGGGACAGTTTCAATCAGCCCCAGCATTTT. This sequence encodes CASSARDSFNQPQHF.

This clonotype has at least ten counts. V usage is TRBV29-1 and J usage is TRBJ2-7, with a weak D call TRBD1 (7 bases). Trimming removed 4 bases from V and 4 bases from J, with 17 bases in between. The CDR3 has 14 residues. Germline V gene sequence: CDR1 SQVTM, CDR2 ANQGSEA. The CDR3 DNA reads TGCAGCGTTGCAGGGGGGCCGCGTAGTTACGAGCAGTACTTC. Encoded protein: CSVAGGPRSYEQYF.

The rearrangement uses TRBV7-6 and TRBJ2-5; D tentatively fits TRBD1 or TRBD2 (5 bases each). The CDR3 is 15 residues long. Germline CDR1 and CDR2: SGHVS and FNYEAQ. V lost 4 bases and J 4 bases, leaving 16 bases between the germline ends. The CDR3 protein is CASSSGKIGGETQYF. CDR3 in DNA: TGTGCCAGCAGCTCAGGGAAGATAGGAGGAGAGACCCAGTACTTC.

This chain connects TRBV12-3 or TRBV12-4 to TRBJ2-5; 9 bases are a match to TRBD1. The CDR3 covers 17 residues. V lost 2 bases, J lost 5 bases, and 12 bases stayed unmatched. For the CDR3, the DNA is TGTGCCAGCAGTTTAAACCCAACCTGGACAGGGGAGGAGACCCAGTACTTC. It yields the protein CASSLNPTWTGEETQYF.

This clonotype was seen ten or more times. The chain couples TRBV11-2 to TRBJ2-1; TRBD2 matches at 8 bases. Germline trimming cut 1 base from V and 5 bases from J; bases unmatched to any gene: 4. Germline V gene sequence: CDR1 SGHAT, CDR2 FQNNGV. The CDR3 has 15 residues. The CDR3: CASSLGGLADNEQFF. Written as DNA, the CDR3 is TGTGCCAGCAGCTTAGGAGGACTAGCTGACAATGAGCAGTTCTTC.

This clonotype was seen a handful of times. The gene calls are TRBV18 and TRBJ2-7, with 8 bases matching TRBD2. The V gene's germline CDR1 is KGHSH and CDR2 LQKENI. This CDR3 is built from 15 residues. The trim removed 3 bases at V and 2 bases at J, leaving 6 bases unmatched. The CDR3 reads CASSPATSVPYEQYF. CDR3 DNA: TGTGCCAGCTCACCCGCGACTAGCGTCCCCTACGAGCAGTACTTC. Supplemented by reference TRBV18 and TRBJ2-7, the full variable domain reads NAGVMQNPRHLVRRRGQEARLRCSPMKGHSHVYWYRQLPEEGLKFMVYLQKENIIDESGMPKERFSAEFPKEGPSILRIQQVVRGDSAAYFCASSPATSVPYEQYFGPGTRLTVT.

Ten or more counts support this clonotype. The chain employs TRBV20-1 and TRBJ2-3; D perhaps matches TRBD2 (5 bases). There are 15 residues in the CDR3. Trimming shortened V by 1 base and J by 3 bases, and 14 bases separated the two germline ends. Germline V gene lookup returns CDR1 DFQATT and CDR2 SNEGSKA (reference sequence). The CDR3 sequence: CSARGWEMATDTQYF. The CDR3 bases are TGCAGTGCTAGAGGGTGGGAGATGGCAACAGATACGCAGTATTTT.

In this sample, this clonotype turned up a few times. This may be a read error: a much more frequent sequence differs by one nucleotide. The chain has TRBV27 and TRBJ2-3; perhaps TRBD2 as D (5 bases). V lost 3 bases to trimming and J lost 1 base, with 8 bases between them. The CDR3 contains 14 residues. Per the germline V gene, CDR1 is MNHEY and CDR2 is SMNVEV (reference sequence). The CDR3 reads CASSFARGTDTQYF. CDR3 bases: TGTGCCAGCAGTTTTGCGAGGGGCACAGATACGCAGTATTTT.

This clonotype was seen a few times. V gene TRBV2 combines with J gene TRBJ1-2, with D maybe TRBD1 (6 bases). CDR3 length: 16 residues. The germline V gene has CDR1 SNHLY and CDR2 FYNNEI. V was cut by 3 bases and J by 2 bases, with 16 bases left in between. CDR3 sequence (DNA): TGTGCCAGCAGTGACAGGGGCGAAATGATGAACTATGGCTACACCTTC. Translated, it gives CASSDRGEMMNYGYTF.

In its sample, this clonotype was seen once. A much bigger clone sits one base away, suggesting this may be a read error. The gene calls are TRBV3-1 and TRBJ2-3, with D tentatively TRBD2 (5 bases). V lost 3 bases to trimming and J lost 2 bases, with 15 bases between them. The germline V gene has CDR1 LGHDT and CDR2 YNNKEL (reference sequence). The CDR3 is made up of 16 amino acids. In nucleotides, the CDR3 is TGTGCCAGCAGCCACTCTGCGGACTCCTCCACAGATACGCAGTATTTT. Protein sequence: CASSHSADSSTDTQYF.

Of note for this clonotype: It is likely a read error, because the conserved phenylalanine at the end of the CDR3 is missing. This chain uses TRBV11-2 with TRBJ2-3, with 11 bases that match TRBD2. V shed 5 bases and J 6 bases; nucleotides not matched to a gene: 16. The CDR3 covers 18 residues. Germline lookup yields CDR1 SGHAT and CDR2 FQNNGV. CDR3 sequence (DNA): TGTGCCAGCAGCGGCTACGGTGGTAGCGGGAGGGCCAGGGATACGCAGTATCTT. This encodes CASSGYGGSGRARDTQYL.

This clonotype showed up many times. The chain has TRBV10-2 and TRBJ1-5, with no clear D. CDR1 and CDR2 from the germline V gene are WSHSY and SAAADI. Between the trimmed V and J ends, which lost 2 bases and 4 bases, there was a span of 12 bases. The CDR3 loop spans 15 amino acids. CDR3 protein: CASSETGPINQPQHF. Written as DNA, the CDR3 is TGCGCCAGCAGTGAGACCGGACCGATTAATCAGCCCCAGCATTTT.

This clonotype appeared many times. The rearrangement links TRBV3-1 to TRBJ1-1; no definite D call. V lost 1 base and J 1 base, leaving 7 bases between the germline ends. The CDR3 loop spans 14 amino acids. Germline CDR1 is LGHDT and CDR2 is YNNKEL (reference sequence). The CDR3 protein is CASSQVGENTEAFF. The DNA of the CDR3 is TGTGCCAGCAGCCAAGTGGGCGAGAACACTGAAGCTTTCTTT.

This chain joins TRBV4-3 and TRBJ2-7; a possible D gene is TRBD1 (6 bases). The V end was cut by 0 bases, the J end by 3 bases, with 15 bases between. The CDR3 extends over 16 amino acids. Germline V gene data show CDR1 as LGHNA and CDR2 as YSLEER. CDR3 DNA sequence: TGCGCCAGCAGCCAAGATTCAGGGGTAATGGGCTACGAGCAGTACTTC. Its protein is CASSQDSGVMGYEQYF.

At least ten counts were recorded for this clonotype. V usage is TRBV7-9 and J usage is TRBJ2-4; 8 bases are a match to TRBD1. CDR1 is SEHNR, CDR2 FQNEAQ, per germline (reference sequence). V lost 4 bases and J lost 1; bases outside the gene matches: 18. The CDR3 has 20 residues. The CDR3 protein is CASSSYPGTGIGTAKNIQYF. DNA for the CDR3: TGTGCCAGCAGCTCATACCCCGGGACAGGAATTGGAACGGCCAAAAACATTCAGTACTTC. The full variable domain, its missing parts supplied by reference TRBV7-9 and TRBJ2-4, is DTGVSQNPRHKITKRGQNVTFRCDPISEHNRLYWYRQTLGQGPEFLTYFQNEAQLEKSRLLSDRFSAERPKGSFSTLEIQRTEQGDSAMYLCASSSYPGTGIGTAKNIQYFGAGTRLSVL.

The rearrangement joins TRBV6-2 or TRBV6-3 to TRBJ2-2; tentatively, D is TRBD2 (5 bases). The CDR3 covers 14 residues. Trimming shortened V by 2 bases and J by 4 bases, and 8 bases separated the two germline ends. Looked up from germline, CDR1 is MNHEY and CDR2 is SVGEGT. The CDR3 sequence: CASSYGGLTGELFF. The DNA for the CDR3 is TGTGCCAGCAGTTACGGTGGACTCACCGGGGAGCTGTTTTTT.

The rearrangement uses TRBV29-1 and TRBJ2-1; D unclear. The germline V gene encodes CDR1 SQVTM and CDR2 ANQGSEA. The CDR3 consists of 14 residues. Trimming shortened V by 1 base and J by 0 bases, and 7 bases separated the two germline ends. The CDR3 region is CSVEGRSSYNEQFF. CDR3 in DNA: TGCAGCGTTGAAGGAAGGAGCTCCTACAATGAGCAGTTCTTC.

This clonotype has a count of ten or more. The chain couples TRBV29-1 to TRBJ2-3; 10 bases map to TRBD1. Germline V CDR1 and CDR2: SQVTM, ANQGSEA. This CDR3 is built from 16 residues. V gave up 0 bases and J gave up 3 bases; unmatched junction bases: 6. CDR3 coding DNA: TGCAGCGTTGAAGACTGGACAGGGGGTCAGACAGATACGCAGTATTTT. Its protein is CSVEDWTGGQTDTQYF.

This clonotype was seen at least ten times. J is TRBJ1-4 and V is TRBV14, with TRBD1 matching 8 bases. The CDR3 is 16 amino acids. V dropped 3 bases and J dropped 5; count of bases not matched to a gene: 8. The germline gives CDR1 SGHDN, CDR2 FVKESK. CDR3 loop: CASSHTSQGDNEKLFF. The CDR3, as DNA: TGTGCCAGCAGCCATACCTCACAGGGGGACAATGAAAAACTGTTTTTT.

The chain has TRBV6-6 and TRBJ2-7; TRBD1 matches at 10 bases. This CDR3 is built from 16 residues. Germline CDR1 MNHNY, CDR2 SVGAGI (reference sequence). Trimming removed 1 base from V and 0 bases from J; junction bases left unmatched: 3. CDR3 nucleotide sequence: TGTGCCAGCAGTTACTGGGACAGGGGTAGCTCCTACGAGCAGTACTTC. Protein sequence: CASSYWDRGSSYEQYF.